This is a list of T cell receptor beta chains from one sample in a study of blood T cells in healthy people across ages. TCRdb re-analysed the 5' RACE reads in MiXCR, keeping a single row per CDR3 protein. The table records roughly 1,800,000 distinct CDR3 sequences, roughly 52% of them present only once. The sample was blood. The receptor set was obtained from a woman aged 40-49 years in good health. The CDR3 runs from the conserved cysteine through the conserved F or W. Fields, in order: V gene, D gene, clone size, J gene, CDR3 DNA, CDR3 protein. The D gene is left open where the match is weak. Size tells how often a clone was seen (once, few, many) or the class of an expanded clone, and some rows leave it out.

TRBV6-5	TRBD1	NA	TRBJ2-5	TGTGCCAGCAGGGGCAGGGGGCCAGAGACCCAGTACTTC	CASRGRGPETQYF
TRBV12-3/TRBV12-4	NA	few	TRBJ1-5	TGTGCCAGCAGTAACGATATGCTTAGACAGGTGAGGGATCAGCCCCAGCATTTT	CASSNDMLRQVRDQPQHF
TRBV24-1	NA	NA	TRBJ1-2	TGTGCCACCAGTCCAATTCTCGGCAGAATTAACTGGGGCTACACCTTC	CATSPILGRINWGYTF
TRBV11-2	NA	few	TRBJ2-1	TGTGCCAGCAGCTTCCCAGGGAGAAACAATGAGCAGTTCTTC	CASSFPGRNNEQFF
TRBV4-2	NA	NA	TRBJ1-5	TGTGCCAGCAGCCAACAGGAGCTCAATAGCAATCAGCCCCAGCATTTT	CASSQQELNSNQPQHF
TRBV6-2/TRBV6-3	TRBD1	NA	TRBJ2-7	TGTGCCGGCAGGCGAGGGGGCGGTAATGAGCAGTACTTC	CAGRRGGGNEQYF
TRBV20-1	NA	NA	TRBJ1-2	TGCAGTGCCGGGGCCCCCCCAGTCTACACCTTC	CSAGAPPVYTF
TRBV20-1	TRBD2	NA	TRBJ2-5	TGCAGTGCCGGAAAGCGGGGAGTCCAAGAGACCCAGTACTTC	CSAGKRGVQETQYF
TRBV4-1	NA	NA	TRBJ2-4	TGCGCCAGCAGCCAAGTTCACGCCGGTGTGGGGTTAGAGAACATTCAGTACTTC	CASSQVHAGVGLENIQYF
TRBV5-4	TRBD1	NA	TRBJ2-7	TGTGCCAGCAGCGGGGGACAGACAGGCTCCTACGAGCAGTACTTC	CASSGGQTGSYEQYF
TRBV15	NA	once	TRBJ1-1	TGTGCCACCAGCAGAGGTGCCGGGGGCCCTGAAGCTTTCTTT	CATSRGAGGPEAFF
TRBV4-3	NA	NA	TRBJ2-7	TGCGCCAGCAGCCAAGACGGCCTTAGCTCCTACGAGCAGTACTTC	CASSQDGLSSYEQYF
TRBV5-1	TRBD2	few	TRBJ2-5	TGCGCCAGCAGCTTGGCGGGGGGACTAGCGGGGGCCACGACGCAAGAGACCCAGTACTTC	CASSLAGGLAGATTQETQYF
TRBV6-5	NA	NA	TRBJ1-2	TGTGCCACCTACAGGGCCTTCAACTATGGCTACACCTTC	CATYRAFNYGYTF
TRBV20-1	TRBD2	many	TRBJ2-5	TGCAGTGCCCCGACTAGCGGGGGCCTCCAAGAGACCCAGTACTTC	CSAPTSGGLQETQYF
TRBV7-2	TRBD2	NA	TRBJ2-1	TGTGCCAGCAGCTTAGCAGGCGGGGGGGCGGCGTCCTACAATGAGCAGTTCTTC	CASSLAGGGAASYNEQFF
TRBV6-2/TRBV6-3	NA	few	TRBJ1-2	TGTGCCAGCAGTCTAACGGGACGGTACTATGGCTACACCTTC	CASSLTGRYYGYTF
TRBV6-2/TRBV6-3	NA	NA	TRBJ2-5	TGTGCCAGCAGTTACTCTTCCCCTATAGAGCAGTACTTC	CASSYSSPIEQYF
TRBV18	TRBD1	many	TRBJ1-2	TGTGCCAGCAGTCCGGACAGGAACTATGGCTACACCTTC	CASSPDRNYGYTF
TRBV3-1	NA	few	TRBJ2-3	TGTGCCAGCAGCCGCCTATCTGGGGACGGCACAGATACGCAGTATTTT	CASSRLSGDGTDTQYF
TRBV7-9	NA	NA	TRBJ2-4	TGTGCCAGCAGCTTATCGACCCTGGATATTCAGTACTTC	CASSLSTLDIQYF
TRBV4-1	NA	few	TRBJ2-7	TGCGCCAGCAGCCAAGAGACTCTCGCGGACCAGTACTTC	CASSQETLADQYF
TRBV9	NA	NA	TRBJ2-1	TGTGCCAGCAGCGTAGGCGTGGTTTCCTACAATGAGCAGTTTTTC	CASSVGVVSYNEQFF
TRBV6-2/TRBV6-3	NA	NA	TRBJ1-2	TGTGCCAGCAGTTACGATCGGGTTCAAGGGAACAGGAACTATGGCTACACCTTC	CASSYDRVQGNRNYGYTF
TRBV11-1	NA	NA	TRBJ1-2	TGTGCCAGCAGCTTAACCCGGACGGCTAACTATGGCTACACCTTC	CASSLTRTANYGYTF